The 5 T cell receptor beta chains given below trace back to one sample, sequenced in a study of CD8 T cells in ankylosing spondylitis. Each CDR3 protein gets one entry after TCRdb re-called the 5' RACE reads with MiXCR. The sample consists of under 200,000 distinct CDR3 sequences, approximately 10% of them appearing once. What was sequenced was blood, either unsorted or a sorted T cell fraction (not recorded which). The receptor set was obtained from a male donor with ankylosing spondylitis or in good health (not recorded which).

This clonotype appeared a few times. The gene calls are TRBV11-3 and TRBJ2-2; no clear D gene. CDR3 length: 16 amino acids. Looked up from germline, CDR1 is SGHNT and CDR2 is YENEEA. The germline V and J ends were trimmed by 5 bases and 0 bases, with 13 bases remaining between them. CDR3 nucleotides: TGTGCCAGCAGCCCAACGACAAAGACGAACACCGGGGAGCTGTTTTTT. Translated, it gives CASSPTTKTNTGELFF.

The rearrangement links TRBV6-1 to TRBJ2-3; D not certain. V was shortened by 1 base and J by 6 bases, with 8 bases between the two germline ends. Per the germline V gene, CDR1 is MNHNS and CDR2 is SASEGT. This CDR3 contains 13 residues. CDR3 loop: CASSEGLSDTQYF. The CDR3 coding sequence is TGTGCCAGCAGTGAAGGCCTCTCGGATACGCAGTATTTT.

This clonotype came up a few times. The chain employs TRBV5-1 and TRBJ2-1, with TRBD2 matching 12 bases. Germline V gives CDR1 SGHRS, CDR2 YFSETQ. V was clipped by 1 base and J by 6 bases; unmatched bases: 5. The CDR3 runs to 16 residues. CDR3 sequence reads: CASSLRASGGVNEQFF. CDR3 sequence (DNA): TGCGCCAGCAGCTTGAGGGCTAGCGGGGGGGTCAATGAGCAGTTCTTC.

CDR3 in DNA: TGTGCCAGCAGTGAAGCGGGAAGGGTCCGCAACGAGCAGTACTTC. This gives the protein CASSEAGRVRNEQYF. The chain employs TRBV6-1 and TRBJ2-7; D gene unclear. Germline V gene lookup returns CDR1 MNHNS and CDR2 SASEGT. The CDR3 is 15 amino acids. V was pared by 0 bases and J by 5 bases, with 14 bases between.

CDR3 sequence: CSAGQPQHF. The CDR3 DNA follows: TGCAGCGCTGGCCAGCCCCAGCATTTT. The V and J genes are TRBV29-1 and TRBJ1-5; no firm D call. Germline V gene data show CDR1 as SQVTM and CDR2 as ANQGSEA. The CDR3 length is 9 residues. V lost 7 bases and J lost 7, with 5 bases in between.